The clone carrying this TCR beta chain was picked up many times. The sample originates from a study of T cells in Graves' hyperthyroidism and ophthalmopathy. Amplification yielded TCR beta CDR3 regions, with RNA transcripts as the source. A first-round RT-PCR of the TCR CDR3 used the HTBI primer set. One entry per CDR3 protein, called by TCRdb with MiXCR from the multiplex PCR reads. The data contain a few hundred thousand distinct CDR3 sequences, 19% of them seen just once; the ten biggest clones take up 3.5% to 4%. This CDR3 region has 17 residues. CDR1 is SGHRS, CDR2 YFSETQ, per germline. V shed 3 bases and J shed 3 bases, with 21 bases lying between them.

The sequence was collected from a woman between 18 and 29 years old with Graves' hyperthyroidism. This chain links TRBV5-1 with TRBJ1-1, with D tentatively TRBD1 (6 bases). Specimen: blood. CDR3 coding DNA: TGCGCCAGCAGCTGGATGACAGGCCCCTTAGGAGACACTGAAGCTTTCTTT. The encoded protein is CASSWMTGPLGDTEAFF.